The next 24 T cell receptor beta chains were all read from a single sample in a study of blood T cell repertoires in COVID-19 (dated by TCRdb to about 2020). Library preparation used the immunoSEQ multiplex PCR assay. TCRdb took this table from immuneACCESS and kept in-frame rearrangements with V and J called. Such tables lack part of the clones; where checked against another copy, unresolved V genes explain under half of the gap, and the rest is unexplained. This sample comprises 200,000 to 250,000 clones, roughly 91% of them detected only once. The ten largest clones represent approximately 4.1% of the sample. The source material was PBMCs or T cells enriched from blood (not recorded which). The receptors here all came from a woman aged 30 to 39 who had recovered from COVID-19.

The chain links TRBV7-2 to TRBJ2-1; the D is unclear. CDR1 is SGHTA and CDR2 is FQGNSA in the germline V gene. V shed 5 bases and J shed 5 bases, with 10 bases lying between them. This CDR3 contains 13 residues. The chain's CDR3 is CASSSRTNNEQFF. CDR3 sequence (DNA): TGTGCCAGCAGCAGTCGAACAAACAATGAGCAGTTCTTC.

This chain uses TRBV7-2 with TRBJ2-3; 15 bases fit TRBD2. This CDR3 spans 17 amino acids. Germline V lookup: CDR1 SGHTA, CDR2 FQGNSA. V lost 5 bases and J lost 4; bases outside the gene matches: 7. CDR3 nucleotide sequence: TGTGCCAGCAGCCGGGGACTAGCGGGAGGCCAGGCAGATACGCAGTATTTT. Translating it yields CASSRGLAGGQADTQYF.

This chain links TRBV5-1 with TRBJ2-7, with 9 bases matching TRBD1. V shed 3 bases and J 8 bases; nucleotides not matched to a gene: 6. CDR1 is SGHRS, CDR2 YFSETQ, per germline. CDR3 length: 13 residues. Here the CDR3 reads CASSWENRGQQYF. In DNA, the CDR3 is TGCGCCAGCAGCTGGGAGAACAGGGGGCAGCAGTACTTC.

V is TRBV28 and J is TRBJ1-1; D remains unclear. Germline V gives CDR1 MDHEN, CDR2 SYDVKM. Trimming took off 2 bases at V and 6 bases at J, with 13 bases between the two ends. The CDR3 covers 14 residues. The DNA of the CDR3 is TGTGCCAGCAGTTTACGAGGGAGTTTCGCTGAAGCTTTCTTT. Protein: CASSLRGSFAEAFF.

This clone was seen only once. The CDR3 reads CASSITSGRNYNEQFF. The CDR3 DNA sequence: TGTGCCAGCAGCATCACTAGCGGCAGAAACTACAATGAGCAGTTCTTC. This chain links TRBV28 with TRBJ2-1, with TRBD2 matching 8 bases. CDR1 and CDR2 (germline): MDHEN, SYDVKM. V trimming: 6 bases; J trimming: 3 bases; junction bases outside the gene matches: 10. The CDR3 consists of 16 residues.

This chain connects TRBV12-3 or TRBV12-4 to TRBJ2-1, with 10 nucleotides matching TRBD1. With V trimmed by 5 bases and J by 9 bases, 4 bases remained unmatched. The CDR3 consists of 13 residues. CDR3 amino acids: CASSLDRGFEQFF. CDR3 nucleotides: TGTGCCAGCAGTCTGGACAGGGGGTTTGAGCAGTTCTTC.

The chain is built from TRBV7-9 and TRBJ1-1, with 8 bases lining up with TRBD1. The CDR3 has 14 amino acids. Losses at the gene ends were 4 bases for V and 3 bases for J; bases not matched to a gene: 4. CDR1 and CDR2 (germline): SEHNR, FQNEAQ (reference sequence). The CDR3 coding sequence is TGTGCCAGCAGCTCCTCAGGGGGCTACACTGAAGCTTTCTTT. Translation gives CASSSSGGYTEAFF.

The CDR3 nucleotides are TGTGCCAGTAGAATGGCCGGGAACGCCCTCTACGAGCAGTACTTC. The encoded protein is CASRMAGNALYEQYF. The chain links TRBV19 to TRBJ2-7, with a weak D call TRBD2 (5 bases). The CDR3 sequence is 15 residues long. CDR1 is LNHDA, CDR2 SQIVND, per germline (reference sequence). The germline V and J ends were trimmed by 6 bases and 3 bases, with 18 bases remaining between them.

V is TRBV7-2 and J is TRBJ1-4; TRBD1 agrees at 7 bases. Losses at the gene ends were 5 bases for V and 0 bases for J; bases not matched to a gene: 9. The germline CDR1 and CDR2 sequences are SGHTA and FQGNSA. This CDR3 is 17 amino acids long. CDR3 DNA sequence: TGTGCCAGCAGCCCTTCGGACAGGAGCGCAACTAATGAAAAACTGTTTTTT. Translating it yields CASSPSDRSATNEKLFF.

CDR3 in amino acids: CASSDSGQVEQFF. In DNA form, the CDR3 reads TGTGCCAGCAGTGACAGCGGCCAAGTTGAGCAGTTCTTC. The chain employs TRBV2 and TRBJ2-1; weak D call: TRBD2 (5 bases). Germline V gene data show CDR1 as SNHLY and CDR2 as FYNNEI. Trimming cost V 3 bases and J 9 bases, with 12 bases left between them. This CDR3 is built from 13 residues.

This clone is a singleton in its sample. The chain uses TRBV4-1 and TRBJ1-1; 7 bases agree with TRBD1. The CDR3 sequence is 16 residues long. J lost 2 bases, V lost 2 bases, and 8 bases had no gene match. The germline CDR1 and CDR2 sequences are MGHRA and YSYEKL. DNA for the CDR3: TGCGCCAGCAGCCAATGGGGCGAAGGGGGCAACACTGAAGCTTTCTTT. It specifies CASSQWGEGGNTEAFF.

The gene calls are TRBV28 and TRBJ2-2, with 12 bases identical to TRBD2. CDR3 length equals 15 residues. V lost 8 bases to trimming and J lost 4 bases; unmatched junction nucleotides: 5. The V gene's germline CDR1 is MDHEN and CDR2 SYDVKM. CDR3 in amino acids: CASPSGRVGTGELFF. CDR3 nucleotides: TGTGCCAGCCCTAGCGGGAGGGTCGGCACCGGGGAGCTGTTTTTT.

CDR3: CASSFDSPSYGYTF. Here the CDR3 DNA reads TGTGCCAGCAGTTTCGACAGTCCTAGTTATGGCTACACCTTC. This chain uses TRBV6-5 with TRBJ1-2; perhaps TRBD1 as D (5 bases). The V gene's germline CDR1 is MNHEY and CDR2 SVGAGI. The CDR3 is made up of 14 amino acids. V lost 4 bases to trimming and J lost 5 bases, with 14 bases between them.

This chain joins TRBV6-4 and TRBJ2-3; the D is unclear. Looked up from germline, CDR1 is MRHNA and CDR2 is SNTAGT. V dropped 2 bases and J dropped 4 bases, with 10 bases sitting between them. The CDR3 sequence is 14 residues long. The CDR3 loop reads CASSDPFLSDTQYF. In nucleotides, the CDR3 is TGTGCCAGCAGTGACCCCTTTTTGTCAGATACGCAGTATTTT.

This clone was observed a single time. This sequence joins TRBV30 and TRBJ2-7; 9 nucleotides line up with TRBD1. Germline lookup yields CDR1 GTSNPN and CDR2 SVGIG (reference sequence). The CDR3 runs to 17 residues. V lost 6 bases, J lost 5 bases, and 20 bases stayed unmatched. CDR3 amino acids: CACCPGQGYSGGDEQYF. The CDR3 DNA follows: TGTGCCTGTTGTCCGGGACAGGGTTATTCAGGGGGGGACGAGCAGTACTTC.

The V and J genes are TRBV9 and TRBJ2-1; 7 bases map to TRBD2. This CDR3 contains 15 residues. Trimming removed 4 bases from V and 5 bases from J; junction bases left unmatched: 9. In germline, CDR1 is SGDLS, CDR2 YYNGEE. Here the CDR3 DNA reads TGTGCCAGCAGCAATACCAGGACTAGTAACAATGAGCAGTTCTTC. Amino acids: CASSNTRTSNNEQFF.

This chain connects TRBV7-2 to TRBJ1-2, with D possibly being TRBD1 (6 bases). The CDR3 has 18 amino acids. Per germline, CDR1 SGHTA and CDR2 FQGNSA. V lost 5 bases to trimming and J lost 2 bases, with 24 bases between them. The CDR3 DNA reads as TGTGCCAGCAGCCCCCAGGGGCTGCAAACCCTTCCAAACTATGGCTACACCTTC. This codes for CASSPQGLQTLPNYGYTF.

The chain joins TRBV4-3 to TRBJ1-5, with a possible D match to TRBD1 (6 bases). Germline V gene sequence: CDR1 LGHNA, CDR2 YSLEER. The CDR3 is 15 residues long. Trimming cost V 1 base and J 4 bases, with 11 bases left between them. CDR3: CASSQVWDKNQPQHF. DNA of the CDR3: TGCGCCAGCAGCCAAGTGTGGGACAAAAATCAGCCCCAGCATTTT.

This clone was recorded only once. The chain links TRBV9 to TRBJ2-3; unclear D gene. The CDR3 covers 13 residues. Germline lookup yields CDR1 SGDLS and CDR2 YYNGEE. Trimming removed 4 bases at V and 4 bases at J, with 10 bases between. In nucleotides, the CDR3 is TGTGCCAGCAGCCTACCCTCCGCAGATACGCAGTATTTT. Residues: CASSLPSADTQYF.

V gene TRBV2 combines with J gene TRBJ2-5; 7 bases line up with TRBD2. CDR3 length equals 13 residues. The trim removed 8 bases at V and 2 bases at J, leaving 5 bases unmatched. Germline values: CDR1 SNHLY, CDR2 FYNNEI. The CDR3 coding sequence is TGTGCCAGCCGGCGGACTAGACAAGAGACCCAGTACTTC. This sequence encodes CASRRTRQETQYF.

This chain joins TRBV28 and TRBJ1-2; 10 bases align to TRBD1. V was pared by 7 bases and J by 7 bases, with 6 bases of the junction left unmatched. CDR3 length: 13 amino acids. CDR1 MDHEN and CDR2 SYDVKM come from the germline V gene. The CDR3 DNA follows: TGTGCCAGCAAGCGACAGGGGGCTCTTGGCTACACCTTC. Translating gives CASKRQGALGYTF.

The genes are TRBV3-1 (or the pseudogene TRBV3-2) and TRBJ2-1, with unresolved D. Germline V CDR1 and CDR2: LGHDT, YNNKEL (reference sequence). V lost 4 bases to trimming and J lost 5 bases, with 12 bases between them. This CDR3 region has 14 residues. The DNA of the CDR3 is TGTGCCAGCAGCCCCCGGGTCGGCCACAATGAGCAGTTCTTC. Translated, it gives CASSPRVGHNEQFF.

This clone was recorded only once. CDR3: CASSQAGTGNTEAFF. The CDR3 DNA sequence: TGTGCCAGCAGCCAGGCTGGGACAGGGAACACTGAAGCTTTCTTT. The J gene is TRBJ1-1, the V gene TRBV9; 8 positions match TRBD1. Germline V CDR1 and CDR2: SGDLS, YYNGEE. After removal of 4 bases from V and 1 base from J, the junction contained 6 bases not matched to a gene. CDR3 size: 15 residues.

As for this clone: This CDR3 is also generated by other DNA sequences in the sample. The chain links TRBV11-2 to TRBJ1-3, with D possibly being TRBD1 (5 bases). Germline assignment: CDR1 SGHAT and CDR2 FQNNGV. With 0 bases removed from V and 4 bases from J, the gap between germline ends came to 7 bases. The CDR3 consists of 14 residues. Here the CDR3 reads CASSLDRAGNTIYF. CDR3 nucleotide sequence: TGTGCCAGCAGCTTAGACAGGGCCGGAAACACCATATATTTT.